Below, one T cell receptor beta chain is given with its context. Its specificity is not known. These data belong to a study of somatic mutations in cytotoxic T cells in rheumatoid arthritis. Study conclusions and caveats: Of more than 55 patients, fewer than 10 had a largest CD8+ clone that exceeded 20% of CD8+ cells.

The table came from immunoSEQ multiplex PCR; TCRdb's copy has only in-frame clones and leaves some out. The profile shows nearly 20,000 clones, about 90% of them singletons. The CDR3 sequence is 16 residues long. Germline CDR1 reads MGHDK; CDR2 reads SYGVNS. V was clipped by 6 bases and J by 2 bases, with 19 bases between them. The chain has TRBV25-1 and TRBJ1-2; maybe TRBD1 (6 bases). The source of this sequence is a man aged 35 to 55 in good health. The sample comprised CD8+ T cells sorted from blood. The CDR3, as DNA: TGTGCCAGCAGCCTAAGGGGTCCTACAGGGAACTATGGCTACACCTTC. This translates into CASSLRGPTGNYGYTF.